Listed below are T cell receptor beta chains from one sample, sequenced in a study of control samples from healthy donors and cancer patients. Profiled with immunoSEQ multiplex PCR; TCRdb holds only in-frame clones, not every one. This table has roughly 190,000 clones, about 91% appearing once. Sequenced sample: blood. Every receptor here comes from a man aged 30-40 years in good health. Each CDR3 is given with its conserved first and last residue. Each record gives: clone size, CDR3 length, V gene, J gene, D gene, CDR3 protein, CDR3 DNA. D genes are given only for firm matches. The size field is filled for only some rows; it gives once, few, many or a size class.

>NA|16|TRBV5-1|TRBJ2-2|TRBD2
CASSLPGLADTGELFF
TGCGCCAGCAGCTTGCCGGGACTAGCGGACACCGGGGAGCTGTTTTTT
>NA|15|TRBV6-2/TRBV6-3|TRBJ2-7|NA
CASSDGRRPSYEQYF
TGTGCCAGCAGTGACGGAAGACGGCCCTCCTACGAGCAGTACTTC
>NA|14|TRBV27|TRBJ1-1|TRBD1
CASSGQGERTEAFF
TGTGCCAGCAGTGGACAGGGTGAGAGGACTGAAGCTTTCTTT
>NA|13|TRBV11-2|TRBJ1-1|TRBD1
CASRNTGGTEAFF
TGTGCCAGCAGAAATACAGGGGGAACTGAAGCTTTCTTT
>NA|17|TRBV3-1/TRBV3-2|TRBJ2-3|TRBD2
CASSQDRRGGYADTQYF
TGTGCCAGCAGCCAAGATAGGCGGGGGGGCTACGCAGATACGCAGTATTTT
>NA|12|TRBV4-1|TRBJ2-3|NA
CASSQGADTQYF
TGCGCCAGCAGCCAAGGGGCAGATACGCAGTATTTT
>NA|14|TRBV7-9|TRBJ1-6|NA
CASSLVGYNSPLHF
TGTGCCAGCAGCTTAGTGGGCTATAATTCACCCCTCCACTTT
>NA|16|TRBV3-1/TRBV3-2|TRBJ2-5|TRBD2
CASSLPGLASQETQYF
TGTGCCAGCAGCCTTCCTGGACTAGCGTCTCAAGAGACCCAGTACTTC
>NA|15|TRBV5-5|TRBJ2-1|TRBD2
CASSHRLAGYNEQFF
TGTGCCAGCAGCCACAGACTAGCGGGCTACAATGAGCAGTTCTTC
>NA|16|TRBV5-8|TRBJ1-1|NA
CASSQFGARGNTEAFF
TGTGCCAGCAGCCAATTTGGGGCCAGGGGGAACACTGAAGCTTTCTTT
>NA|15|TRBV7-9|TRBJ2-3|TRBD2
CASSTRGGRTDTQYF
TGTGCCAGCAGCACGCGCGGGGGGCGCACAGATACGCAGTATTTT
>NA|18|TRBV19|TRBJ1-4|TRBD1
CASSKPGQGETTNEKLFF
TGTGCCAGTAGTAAACCGGGACAGGGGGAGACAACTAATGAAAAACTGTTTTTT
>once|14|TRBV18|TRBJ1-2|NA
CASSPLAGDYGYTF
TGTGCCAGCTCACCACTGGCAGGAGACTATGGCTACACCTTC
>NA|14|TRBV11-1|TRBJ1-2|NA
CASSKRGRPYGYTF
TGTGCCAGCAGCAAGAGGGGCAGACCCTATGGCTACACCTTC
>NA|15|TRBV6-2/TRBV6-3|TRBJ1-6|NA
CASSYSERSNSPLHF
TGTGCCAGCAGTTACTCAGAAAGGTCTAATTCACCCCTCCACTTT
>NA|13|TRBV5-6|TRBJ1-1|NA
CASSLTVPTEAFF
TGTGCCAGCAGCTTGACAGTCCCCACTGAAGCTTTCTTT
>few|16|TRBV11-1|TRBJ2-3|TRBD2
CAPRGTSGVRGDTQYF
TGTGCCCCCAGAGGGACTAGCGGGGTCCGGGGAGATACGCAGTATTTT
>NA|14|TRBV9|TRBJ1-1|TRBD1
CASSAASGQGAAFF
TGTGCCAGCAGCGCGGCCTCGGGACAGGGGGCGGCTTTCTTT
>NA|15|TRBV29-1|TRBJ2-7|NA
CSGGGRGHPPYEQYF
TGCAGCGGGGGGGGACGGGGGCATCCACCCTACGAGCAGTACTTC
>NA|15|TRBV12-5|TRBJ2-2|NA
CASGWVQGGTGELFF
TGTGCTAGTGGTTGGGTACAGGGAGGGACCGGGGAGCTGTTTTTT
>NA|16|TRBV5-6|TRBJ2-1|TRBD2
CASSHTGTRAIHEQFF
TGTGCCAGCAGCCATACCGGGACTAGGGCGATACATGAGCAGTTCTTC
>NA|14|TRBV7-7|TRBJ2-3|NA
CASSLGQGVDTQYF
TGTGCCAGCAGCTTAGGCCAGGGAGTAGATACGCAGTATTTT
>NA|16|TRBV24-1|TRBJ2-2|TRBD2
CATSAPGGGRAGELFF
TGTGCCACCAGTGCCCCGGGGGGGGGCCGCGCCGGGGAGCTGTTTTTT
>few|16|TRBV19|TRBJ1-4|TRBD1
CASSTPDRGSNEKLFF
TGTGCCAGTAGTACTCCCGACAGGGGTAGTAATGAAAAACTGTTTTTT
>NA|15|TRBV27|TRBJ1-6|NA
CASSSQSSYNSPLHF
TGTGCCAGCAGTTCACAGAGCTCCTATAATTCACCCCTCCACTTT
>NA|16|TRBV5-1|TRBJ2-2|TRBD1
CASSLNLRGTAGELFF
TGCGCCAGCAGCTTGAATTTGAGGGGGACAGCCGGGGAGCTGTTTTTT
>NA|15|TRBV6-6|TRBJ2-7|TRBD2
CASSYSTSGSYEQYF
TGTGCCAGCAGTTACTCCACTAGCGGCTCCTACGAGCAGTACTTC
>NA|16|TRBV28|TRBJ2-1|TRBD1
CASSLFQGVGKNEQFF
TGTGCCAGCAGTTTGTTTCAGGGGGTGGGTAAGAATGAGCAGTTCTTC
>NA|16|TRBV24-1|TRBJ2-3|TRBD2
CATSDFTSGGTDTQYF
TGTGCCACCAGTGATTTTACTAGCGGGGGTACAGATACGCAGTATTTT
>once|11|TRBV20-1|TRBJ2-7|NA
CSAGSAYEQYF
TGCAGTGCAGGGAGCGCCTACGAGCAGTACTTC
>NA|17|TRBV9|TRBJ1-3|TRBD1
CASSVKAGTGYGNTIYF
TGTGCCAGCAGCGTAAAGGCCGGGACAGGTTATGGAAACACCATATATTTT
>NA|12|TRBV2|TRBJ1-2|NA
CATTTGDYGYTF
TGTGCCACCACCACCGGGGACTATGGCTACACCTTC
>NA|10|TRBV2|TRBJ2-3|NA
CASSADTQYF
TGTGCCAGCAGTGCAGATACGCAGTATTTT
>NA|16|TRBV6-6|TRBJ1-5|NA
CASSFLGQGMNQPQHF
TGTGCCAGCAGCTTTCTGGGCCAGGGGATGAATCAGCCCCAGCATTTT
>NA|16|TRBV10-3|TRBJ2-7|NA
CAISESRLVGSYEQYF
TGTGCCATCAGTGAGTCGAGACTAGTAGGTTCCTACGAGCAGTACTTC
>NA|13|TRBV5-6|TRBJ1-6|NA
CASTRGHNSPLHF
TGTGCCAGCACGAGGGGCCATAATTCACCCCTCCACTTT
>NA|15|TRBV19|TRBJ2-7|TRBD1
CASSIGQGGFYEQYF
TGTGCCAGTAGTATCGGACAGGGGGGCTTCTACGAGCAGTACTTC
>few|14|TRBV7-2|TRBJ1-2|NA
CASSPSRVRDGYTF
TGTGCCAGCAGCCCCTCCCGGGTCCGGGATGGCTACACCTTC
>NA|13|TRBV5-1|TRBJ1-5|NA
CASSVTGSSPQHF
TGCGCCAGCAGCGTGACAGGCTCATCTCCCCAGCATTTT
>NA|16|TRBV5-1|TRBJ2-2|TRBD2
CASRGRVGENTGELFF
TGCGCCAGCAGGGGGAGGGTAGGCGAGAACACCGGGGAGCTGTTTTTT
>few|14|TRBV2|TRBJ2-7|NA
CASSGRWGSYEQYF
TGTGCCAGCAGTGGTAGGTGGGGCTCCTACGAGCAGTACTTC
>once|15|TRBV18|TRBJ2-3|NA
CASSPSGLPTDTQYF
TGTGCCAGCTCACCGTCAGGGCTACCCACAGATACGCAGTATTTT
>NA|11|TRBV29-1|TRBJ1-1|NA
CSALQGTEAFF
TGCAGCGCCCTACAGGGAACTGAAGCTTTCTTT
>NA|15|TRBV10-2|TRBJ1-1|TRBD1
CASSEPGQSNTEAFF
TGCGCCAGCAGTGAGCCGGGACAGTCGAACACTGAAGCTTTCTTT
>NA|15|TRBV2|TRBJ1-2|NA
CASSGGGPRRYGYTF
TGTGCCAGCAGTGGCGGGGGACCACGACGGTATGGCTACACCTTC
>NA|15|TRBV5-1|TRBJ1-4|NA
CASSLGSGGGEKLFF
TGCGCCAGCAGCTTGGGGTCGGGCGGTGGGGAAAAACTGTTTTTT
>NA|15|TRBV5-1|TRBJ1-1|NA
CASSLRVGGDTEAFF
TGCGCCAGCAGCTTACGGGTCGGTGGGGACACTGAAGCTTTCTTT
>few|17|TRBV7-9|TRBJ1-6|NA
CASSSRDSSSYNSPLHF
TGTGCCAGCAGCTCCCGGGATTCGAGCTCCTATAATTCACCCCTCCACTTT
>NA|15|TRBV5-6|TRBJ2-7|NA
CASSSPRGASREQYF
TGTGCCAGCAGCTCCCCACGCGGGGCGTCTCGAGAGCAGTACTTC
>NA|13|TRBV19|TRBJ1-1|NA
CASSQSWGGEAFF
TGTGCCAGTAGTCAATCTTGGGGCGGTGAAGCTTTCTTT
>NA|14|TRBV6-5|TRBJ1-1|TRBD1
CASSYRTGDTEAFF
TGTGCCAGCAGTTACAGGACAGGGGACACTGAAGCTTTCTTT
>NA|13|TRBV12-3/TRBV12-4|TRBJ1-2|TRBD1
CASSRQGFYGYTF
TGTGCCAGCAGTCGACAGGGGTTCTATGGCTACACCTTC
>NA|17|TRBV13|TRBJ1-2|TRBD1
CASSPTGDRGTNYGYTF
TGTGCCAGCAGTCCAACGGGGGACAGGGGGACCAACTATGGCTACACCTTC
>NA|13|TRBV30|TRBJ1-5|TRBD1
CAWSGTGGQPQHF
TGTGCCTGGTCCGGGACAGGGGGTCAGCCCCAGCATTTT
>once|15|TRBV5-1|TRBJ1-1|TRBD1
CASSPQGTGSTEAFF
TGCGCCAGCAGCCCCCAGGGGACAGGGAGTACTGAAGCTTTCTTT
>NA|12|TRBV27|TRBJ1-2|NA
CATLEEPYGYTF
TGTGCCACCCTCGAAGAGCCCTATGGCTACACCTTC
>NA|12|TRBV12-3/TRBV12-4|TRBJ1-5|NA
CASSFSNQPQHF
TGTGCCAGCAGTTTTAGCAATCAGCCCCAGCATTTT